The 9 T cell receptor beta chains below all came from one sample that was sequenced in a study of T-cell reconstitution after alpha-beta-depleted transplantation in children. The library targeted TCRbeta and was prepared with unique molecular identifiers. From the PCR reads, TCRdb called clonotypes with MiXCR, one entry per CDR3 protein. The table records about 420,000 distinct CDR3 sequences, 9.5% to 13% of them present only once. The specimen was PBMCs from the stem cell graft donor, collected from the stem cell graft. The origin of the receptors is a human donor who donated a stem cell graft to a child with acute myeloid leukemia.

This clonotype has ten or more counts. The chain combines TRBV15 with TRBJ2-1; D may be TRBD1 (8 bases). The CDR3 spans 16 residues. Deletions cut 0 bases from V and 10 bases from J, with 19 bases between. The germline gives CDR1 LNHNV, CDR2 YYDKDF (reference sequence). This CDR3 reads CATSREQGGRSGEQFF. The DNA for the CDR3 is TGTGCCACCAGCAGAGAACAGGGGGGGCGAAGCGGCGAGCAGTTCTTC.

This clonotype was counted only a few times. The chain has TRBV6-1 and TRBJ1-1, with D possibly TRBD1 on 5 matching bases. Germline CDR1 is MNHNS and CDR2 is SASEGT. The V end lost 4 bases, the J end lost 6 bases, and 18 bases lay between the germline ends. CDR3 length equals 15 residues. The CDR3 region is CASSGSTAAGAEAFF. The DNA for the CDR3 is TGTGCCAGCAGTGGATCGACAGCGGCTGGGGCTGAAGCTTTCTTT.

The chain joins TRBV7-2 to TRBJ2-5; 10 bases match TRBD2. Germline CDR1 SGHTA, CDR2 FQGNSA. With V trimmed by 5 bases and J by 2 bases, 5 bases remained unmatched. The CDR3 has 15 residues. In nucleotides, the CDR3 is TGTGCCAGCAGCCGAACTAGCGGGGCACAAGAGACCCAGTACTTC. It is translated as CASSRTSGAQETQYF.

This clonotype was seen a few times. The CDR3 loop is CASSAGGQDTQYF. The CDR3 coding sequence is TGTGCCAGCAGCGCGGGGGGGCAAGATACGCAGTATTTT. This chain links TRBV7-9 with TRBJ2-3; 9 bases fit TRBD2. With 5 bases clipped from V and 5 bases from J, the junction kept 2 bases outside the gene matches. From germline, CDR1 is SEHNR and CDR2 FQNEAQ (reference sequence). The CDR3 has 13 amino acids.

The J gene is TRBJ1-2, the V gene TRBV6-2 or TRBV6-3, with a weak D call TRBD1 (6 bases). The CDR3 extends over 14 amino acids. Trimming took off 6 bases at V and 2 bases at J, with 13 bases between the two ends. Germline V gene lookup returns CDR1 MNHEY and CDR2 SVGEGT. The CDR3 spells CASRKAGQNYGYTF. In DNA, the CDR3 is TGTGCCAGCAGGAAGGCCGGACAGAACTATGGCTACACCTTC.

The chain employs TRBV15 and TRBJ2-7, with 8 bases aligning to TRBD2. The germline gives CDR1 LNHNV, CDR2 YYDKDF (reference sequence). Trimming took 2 bases from V and 3 from J; bases not matched to a gene: 3. CDR3 length equals 14 residues. In nucleotides, the CDR3 is TGTGCCACCAGCAGAAGAGCGGGAGACTACGAGCAGTACTTC. This codes for CATSRRAGDYEQYF.

Only a few counts were recorded for this clonotype. V gene TRBV7-6 combines with J gene TRBJ1-3, with D unclear. Trimming left V 5 bases short and J 0 bases short, with 8 bases between. The CDR3 contains 14 residues. Germline values: CDR1 SGHVS, CDR2 FNYEAQ. Here the CDR3 DNA reads TGTGCCAGCAGCCCCACTACCTCTGGAAACACCATATATTTT. Translated: CASSPTTSGNTIYF.

A few counts support this clonotype. Written as DNA, the CDR3 is TGCAGTGCTAGTAGCGGGAGGACAACCTACGAGCAGTACTTC. This gives the protein CSASSGRTTYEQYF. This chain connects TRBV20-1 to TRBJ2-7, with TRBD2 identical over 10 bases. The V and J ends lost 3 bases and 2 bases, in that order; junction bases with no gene match: 4. CDR1 DFQATT and CDR2 SNEGSKA come from the germline V gene (reference sequence). The CDR3 has 14 amino acids.

Many counts were recorded for this clonotype. The J gene is TRBJ2-5, the V gene TRBV5-8; D is perhaps TRBD1 (6 bases). The CDR3 covers 15 residues. CDR1 SGHTS and CDR2 YDEGEE come from the germline V gene. Trimming shortened V by 0 bases and J by 4 bases, and 13 bases separated the two germline ends. The CDR3 nucleotides read TGTGCCAGCAGCTTGGGTCAGGGGCGAGGAGAGACCCAGTACTTC. This codes for CASSLGQGRGETQYF.